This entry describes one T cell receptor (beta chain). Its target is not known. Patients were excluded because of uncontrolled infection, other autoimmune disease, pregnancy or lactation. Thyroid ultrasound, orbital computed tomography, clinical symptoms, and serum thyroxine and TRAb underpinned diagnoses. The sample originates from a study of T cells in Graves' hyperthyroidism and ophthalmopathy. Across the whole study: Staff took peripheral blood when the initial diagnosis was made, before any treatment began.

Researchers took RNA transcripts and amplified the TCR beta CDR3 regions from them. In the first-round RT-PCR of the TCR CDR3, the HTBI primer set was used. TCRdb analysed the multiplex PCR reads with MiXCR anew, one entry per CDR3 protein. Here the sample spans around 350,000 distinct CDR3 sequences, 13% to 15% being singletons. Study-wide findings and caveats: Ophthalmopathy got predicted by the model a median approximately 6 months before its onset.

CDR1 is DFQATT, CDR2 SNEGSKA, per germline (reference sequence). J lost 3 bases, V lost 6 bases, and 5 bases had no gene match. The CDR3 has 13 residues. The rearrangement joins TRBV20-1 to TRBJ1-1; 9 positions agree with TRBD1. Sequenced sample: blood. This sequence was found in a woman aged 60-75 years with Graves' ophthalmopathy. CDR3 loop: CSAPGQGDTEAFF. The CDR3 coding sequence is TGCAGTGCCCCGGGACAGGGAGACACTGAAGCTTTCTTT.